This TCR beta chain was sequenced in a study of blood T cell repertoires in COVID-19. Study context: The United States, Italy and Spain provided the acute and convalescent COVID-19 samples. In each case, the material was cDNA or gDNA derived from T cells, B-cell-depleted T cells, or PBMCs.

The repertoire was sequenced with immunoSEQ multiplex PCR; TCRdb's copy has only in-frame clones and lacks some. This table has 97,000 or so clones, 70% to 85% appearing once. This TCR came from a man aged 65 to 79 with active or convalescent COVID-19. Sequencing was done on a sample of peripheral blood.

DNA of the CDR3: TGTGCCATCATGGAGGGATACGAGCAGTACTTC. This encodes CAIMEGYEQYF. This chain links TRBV10-3 with TRBJ2-7; D is perhaps TRBD2 (6 bases). The CDR3 is made up of 11 amino acids. V lost 7 bases and J lost 4, with 8 bases in between. Looked up from germline, CDR1 is ENHRY and CDR2 is SYGVKD.